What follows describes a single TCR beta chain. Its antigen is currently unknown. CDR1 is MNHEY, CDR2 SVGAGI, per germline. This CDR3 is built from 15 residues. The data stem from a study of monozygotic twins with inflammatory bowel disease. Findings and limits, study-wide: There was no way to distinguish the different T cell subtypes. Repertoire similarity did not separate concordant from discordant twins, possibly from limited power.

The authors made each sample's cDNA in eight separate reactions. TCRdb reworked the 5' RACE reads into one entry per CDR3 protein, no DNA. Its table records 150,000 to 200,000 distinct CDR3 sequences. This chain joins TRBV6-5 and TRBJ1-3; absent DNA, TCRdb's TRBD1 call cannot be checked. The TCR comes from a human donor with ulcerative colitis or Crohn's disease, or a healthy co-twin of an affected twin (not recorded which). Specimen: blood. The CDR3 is CASSYKQDSGNTIYF.